The rows below give T cell receptor beta chains drawn from one sample of a study of cytomegalovirus exposure and HLA in healthy donors. The protocol was immunoSEQ multiplex PCR, while the TCRdb copy is restricted to in-frame clones and leaves out a portion. Of approximately 190,000 clones in the sample, around 84% were seen once. Sequencing input: PBMCs. The receptors were sampled from a man younger than 35 in good health and CMV-seropositive. Both conserved end residues are part of each CDR3. The D gene is left open where the match is weak. Expanded clones get a size class; other rows say once, few or many, or leave the size out.

j_call d_call clone_size v_call cdr3_nt cdr3_aa
TRBJ2-3 TRBD2 NA TRBV6-1 TGTGCCAGCAGGAAGGCTAGCGGCGATACGCAGTATTTT CASRKASGDTQYF
TRBJ2-7 NA NA TRBV29-1 TGCAGCGTTGAAGATCAGATAACCTACGAGCAGTACTTC CSVEDQITYEQYF
TRBJ1-1 NA NA TRBV29-1 TGCAGCCTAGAGACAGGGAACACTGAAGCTTTCTTT CSLETGNTEAFF
TRBJ1-1 NA NA TRBV30 TGTGCCTGGAGTGTCTCTCATGGTAGCACTGAAGCTTTCTTT CAWSVSHGSTEAFF
TRBJ2-1 TRBD1 NA TRBV5-5 TGTGCCAGCAGCCTGGGACAGAGCTCCTACAATGAGCAGTTCTTC CASSLGQSSYNEQFF
TRBJ2-1 TRBD2 NA TRBV30 TGTGCCTGGAGTCCCCCCACGGGAGGGCCGGCTGAGCAGTTCTTC CAWSPPTGGPAEQFF
TRBJ2-7 TRBD2 NA TRBV5-1 TGCGCCAGCAGCCTAGCGGGAGCCCACGAGCAGTACTTC CASSLAGAHEQYF
TRBJ2-2 NA NA TRBV6-5 TGTGCCAGCAGTCCGGGGGGCGGTAACGGGGAGCTGTTTTTT CASSPGGGNGELFF
TRBJ2-7 TRBD1 NA TRBV6-6 TGTGCCAGCAGCTCATCCGGGACAGGGCCCTACGAGCAGTACTTC CASSSSGTGPYEQYF
TRBJ1-1 TRBD1 few TRBV5-4 TGTGCCAGCAGTTCACGATTAGGGGGCTTGAACACTGAAGCTTTCTTT CASSSRLGGLNTEAFF
TRBJ2-7 NA NA TRBV2 TGTGCCAGCAGTGCGGGGGTAGCATCCTACGAGCAGTACTTC CASSAGVASYEQYF
TRBJ2-7 NA NA TRBV4-3 TGCGCCAGCAGCCAAGGAAGAACAGGGAGCTACGAGCAGTACTTC CASSQGRTGSYEQYF
TRBJ2-3 TRBD2 NA TRBV5-6 TGTGCCAGCAGCCTTCTAGCGGGAGTATGGAAAGATACGCAGTATTTT CASSLLAGVWKDTQYF
TRBJ2-3 TRBD2 NA TRBV9 TGTGCCAGCAGCGTGGCGGGACTAGCGGGAGGGCCGGGGACAGATACGCAGTATTTT CASSVAGLAGGPGTDTQYF
TRBJ2-2 TRBD2 NA TRBV7-2 TGTGCCAGCAGCTTTAAATTCGGGGGGTATACCGGGGAGCTGTTTTTT CASSFKFGGYTGELFF
TRBJ1-5 NA once TRBV6-6 TGTGCCAGCAGACCGCGGGGGAACACCGGGTATCAGCCCCAGCATTTT CASRPRGNTGYQPQHF
TRBJ1-1 NA NA TRBV28 TGTGCCAGCGAGGGGAACACTGAAGCTTTCTTT CASEGNTEAFF
TRBJ1-1 TRBD1 NA TRBV27 TGTGCCAGCAGTGTGACAGGGGCGGTAACTTTCTTT CASSVTGAVTFF
TRBJ2-7 NA once TRBV20-1 TGCAGTGCTCCCAGACAATACGAGCAGTACTTC CSAPRQYEQYF
TRBJ2-5 NA NA TRBV7-2 TGTGCCAGCAGCTTAAATCCGAGGGAGACCCAGTACTTC CASSLNPRETQYF
TRBJ2-2 TRBD2 NA TRBV7-3 TGTGCCAGCAGCTTGGGACTAGCGGGAGGGTCCGGGGAGCTGTTTTTT CASSLGLAGGSGELFF
TRBJ2-5 NA NA TRBV9 TGTGCCAGCAGCGTAGGCGGCAGGGGTGGGCCCACCGGGACCCAGTACTTC CASSVGGRGGPTGTQYF
TRBJ2-5 NA NA TRBV6-1 TGTGCCAGCAGTGAAGAGGTCGGCCGGGGGGCAGAGACCCAGTACTTC CASSEEVGRGAETQYF
TRBJ2-7 NA once TRBV11-1 TGTGCCAGCAGCTTAGGAGGCTTGTACGAGCAGTACTTC CASSLGGLYEQYF
TRBJ2-7 NA NA TRBV27 TGTGCCAGCAGGTCCTGGGGGGAGCGGTCCTCCTACGAGCAGTACTTC CASRSWGERSSYEQYF
TRBJ2-7 NA NA TRBV9 TGTGCCAGCAGCGTACTTGGGAGCTCCTACGAGCAGTACTTC CASSVLGSSYEQYF
TRBJ1-2 TRBD1 few TRBV28 TGTGCCAGCAGTTACCGGGACAGATCTAACTATGGCTACACCTTC CASSYRDRSNYGYTF
TRBJ2-7 TRBD2 NA TRBV7-9 TGTGCCAGCAGCTTTGGGGCTAGCGGGGTCTCCTACGAGCAGTACTTC CASSFGASGVSYEQYF
TRBJ1-5 NA NA TRBV6-5 TGTGCCAGCAGCAGTGGAGGGGAAAGTCAGCCCCAGCATTTT CASSSGGESQPQHF
TRBJ1-1 NA NA TRBV6-5 TGTGCCAGCAGTTACTCGGGGCGGGGGTTGGGGACTGAAGCTTTCTTT CASSYSGRGLGTEAFF
TRBJ2-7 TRBD1 NA TRBV27 TGTGCCAGCAGTAAATCCGGGACAGGGGGCTACGAGCAGTACTTC CASSKSGTGGYEQYF
TRBJ2-7 TRBD1 once TRBV27 TGTGCCAGCAGTCCGGGACAGGGGCCCTCCTACGAGCAGTACTTC CASSPGQGPSYEQYF
TRBJ2-1 NA NA TRBV19 TGTGCCAGTAGTCCGTACGGGGGAAACGATGAGCAGTTCTTC CASSPYGGNDEQFF
TRBJ2-1 TRBD2 NA TRBV2 TGTGCCAGCAGCGACCCCGGGACTAGCGGGGGGGGTGAGCAGTTCTTC CASSDPGTSGGGEQFF
TRBJ2-3 TRBD2 NA TRBV9 TGTGCCAGCAGCCACCGGACTAGCGGGAGTTTCGGCGATACGCAGTATTTT CASSHRTSGSFGDTQYF
TRBJ2-1 NA NA TRBV28 TGTGCCAGCAGTCGCGGACTGTTCAATGAGCAGTTCTTC CASSRGLFNEQFF
TRBJ2-2 NA once TRBV15 TGTGCCACCAGCAGAGATGAGGCCGGGGAGCTGTTTTTT CATSRDEAGELFF
TRBJ2-7 NA few TRBV5-6 TGTGCCAGCAGCACCAGTCCCACGGGGCAGTACTTC CASSTSPTGQYF
TRBJ2-7 NA NA TRBV6-1 TGTGCCAGCAGTGTTGCGCCGGACACATCCTACGAGCAGTACTTC CASSVAPDTSYEQYF
TRBJ2-2 TRBD1 NA TRBV28 TGTGCCAGCAGCCTTGGGGGGACAGGGTTTCACGGGGAGCTGTTTTTT CASSLGGTGFHGELFF
TRBJ1-1 NA NA TRBV9 TGTGCCAGCAGCGTAGGGTACAGCAAGAACACTGAAGCTTTCTTT CASSVGYSKNTEAFF
TRBJ2-7 TRBD2 NA TRBV5-1 TGCGCCAGCAGCTTGGGATTAGCGGGAGACAGTGTTGCCTACGAGCAGTACTTC CASSLGLAGDSVAYEQYF
TRBJ2-2 TRBD2 NA TRBV4-2 TGTGCCAGCAGCCGATCGACTAGCGGGATAGGTGCCGGGGAGCTGTTTTTT CASSRSTSGIGAGELFF
TRBJ2-1 NA few TRBV27 TGTGCCAGCATTCCGCCCGGGGACTCCTACAATGAGCAGTTCTTC CASIPPGDSYNEQFF
TRBJ2-3 TRBD2 NA TRBV10-3 TGTGCCACAGAAGCGGGAGGGTCCACAGATACGCAGTATTTT CATEAGGSTDTQYF
TRBJ1-3 NA NA TRBV15 TGTGCCACCAGCAGAGATCTGCAGTTAATGAACACCATATATTTT CATSRDLQLMNTIYF
TRBJ1-2 NA few TRBV2 TGTGCCAGCAGGGGCCGGTGGTTGGGCTACACCTTC CASRGRWLGYTF
TRBJ2-3 NA NA TRBV9 TGTGCCAGCAGCGTAGGAGTGGTAACAGATACGCAGTATTTT CASSVGVVTDTQYF
TRBJ2-7 NA NA TRBV28 TGTGCCAGCCGATTCCCAGGCTACGAGCAGTACTTC CASRFPGYEQYF